The subject of this entry is one TCR beta chain. Clones were read by immunoSEQ multiplex PCR, and TCRdb kept only the in-frame ones, dropping some. The sample records about 75,000 clones, roughly 92% being singletons. This sample is part of a study of control samples from healthy donors and cancer patients. This CDR3 spans 11 amino acids. V lost 5 bases to trimming and J lost 6 bases, with 7 bases between them. V gene TRBV12-3 or TRBV12-4 combines with J gene TRBJ1-2, with D unclear. Sequenced: blood. This TCR was sampled from a woman aged 35 to 49 in good health. CDR3 region: CASSLGDGYTF. The CDR3, as DNA: TGTGCCAGCAGTCTGGGTGATGGCTACACCTTC.